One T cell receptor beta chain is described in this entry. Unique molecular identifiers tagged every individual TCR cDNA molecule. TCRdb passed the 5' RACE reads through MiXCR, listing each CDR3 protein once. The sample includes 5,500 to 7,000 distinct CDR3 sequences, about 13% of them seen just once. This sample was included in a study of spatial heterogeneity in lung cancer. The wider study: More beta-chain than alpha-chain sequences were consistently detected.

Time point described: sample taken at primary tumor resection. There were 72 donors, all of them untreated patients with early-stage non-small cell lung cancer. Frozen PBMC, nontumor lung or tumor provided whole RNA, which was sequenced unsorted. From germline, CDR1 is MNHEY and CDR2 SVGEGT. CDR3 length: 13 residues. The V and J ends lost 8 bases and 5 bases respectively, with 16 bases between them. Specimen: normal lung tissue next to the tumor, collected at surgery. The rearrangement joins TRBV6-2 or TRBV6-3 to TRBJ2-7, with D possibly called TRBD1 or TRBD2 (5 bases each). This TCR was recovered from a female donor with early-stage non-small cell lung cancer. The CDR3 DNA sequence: TGTGCCAGCGAGGGGCCCCCTTCAGACGAGCAGTACTTC. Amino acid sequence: CASEGPPSDEQYF.